Given below is one T cell receptor (beta chain) in context. Repertoires were generated with immunoSEQ multiplex PCR, while TCRdb's copy carries only in-frame clones and drops some. The profile covers around 220,000 clones, with 90% appearing a single time and more than 13% taken by the ten largest. These data are taken from a study of blood T cell repertoires in COVID-19. Whole-study context: Samples representing acute and convalescent COVID-19 were sourced from the United States, Italy and Spain.

Which cohort a participant joined came from the clinical history participants gave. Exposed study participants had met a COVID-19 case within 2 weeks before entry. V dropped 5 bases and J dropped 7 bases, with 12 bases sitting between them. The germline gives CDR1 SGHTA, CDR2 FQGNSA. CDR3 length: 13 residues. This TCR derives from a man under 40 who had been exposed to COVID-19. This rearrangement joins TRBV7-2 to TRBJ1-5; D unclear. Material: PBMCs or T cells enriched from blood (not recorded which). For the CDR3, the DNA is TGTGCCAGCAGCCTACGTCGTGAACAGCCCCAGCATTTT. Its protein is CASSLRREQPQHF.